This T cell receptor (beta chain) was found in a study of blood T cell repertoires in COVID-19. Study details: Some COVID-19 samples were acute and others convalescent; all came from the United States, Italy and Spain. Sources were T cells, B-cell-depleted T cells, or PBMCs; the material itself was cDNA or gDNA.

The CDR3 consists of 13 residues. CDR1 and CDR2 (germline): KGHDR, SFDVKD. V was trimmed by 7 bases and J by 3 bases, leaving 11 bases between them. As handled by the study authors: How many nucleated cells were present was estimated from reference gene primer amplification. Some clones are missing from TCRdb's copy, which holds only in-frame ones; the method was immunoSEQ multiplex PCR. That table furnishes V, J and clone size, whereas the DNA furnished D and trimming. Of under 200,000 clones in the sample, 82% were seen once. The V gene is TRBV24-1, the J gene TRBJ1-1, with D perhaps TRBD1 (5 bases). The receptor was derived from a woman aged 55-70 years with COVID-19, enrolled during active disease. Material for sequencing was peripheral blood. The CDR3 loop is CATRTALHTEAFF. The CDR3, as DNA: TGTGCCACCAGGACAGCATTACACACTGAAGCTTTCTTT.